The 27 T cell receptor beta chains below were found in one sample sequenced in a study of long-term antiretroviral therapy in people with HIV. Version v3.0 of the immunoSEQ assay ran at survey level. The data were produced by immunoSEQ multiplex PCR, yet TCRdb's version contains in-frame clones alone and is incomplete. The table has some 15,000 clones, 65% to 90% seen once. Specimen: unsorted PBMCs, collected 0.4 years after starting antiretroviral therapy. These receptor sequences come from a young man with HIV.

The chain combines TRBV19 with TRBJ1-2; tentative D call: TRBD1 (5 bases). V was clipped by 0 bases and J by 4 bases, with 12 bases between them. The CDR3 is 15 residues long. Per germline, CDR1 LNHDA and CDR2 SQIVND (reference sequence). The CDR3 sequence is CASSIDGDRSYGYTF. The CDR3 bases are TGTGCCAGTAGTATAGACGGGGACCGGAGCTATGGCTACACCTTC.

The chain couples TRBV14 to TRBJ2-7, with unresolved D. Germline V gives CDR1 SGHDN, CDR2 FVKESK. This CDR3 spans 12 amino acids. Trimming shortened V by 4 bases and J by 6 bases, and 10 bases separated the two germline ends. In DNA, the CDR3 is TGTGCCAGCAGCCTTTTTCCGGGCGAGCAGTACTTC. It encodes CASSLFPGEQYF. Full variable domain (outside the CDR3, taken from reference TRBV14 and TRBJ2-7): EAGVTQFPSHSVIEKGQTVTLRCDPISGHDNLYWYRRVMGKEIKFLLHFVKESKQDESGMPNNRFLAERTGGTYSTLKVQPAELEDSGVYFCASSLFPGEQYFGPGTRLTVT.

This chain uses TRBV19 with TRBJ2-5, with D possibly being TRBD2 (5 bases). Trimming removed 8 bases from V and 0 bases from J, with 16 bases in between. The CDR3 spans 15 residues. The germline V gene encodes CDR1 LNHDA and CDR2 SQIVND (reference sequence). In DNA, the CDR3 is TGTGCCAGTTCCGAATATGGACTGTACCAAGAGACCCAGTACTTC. Its translation is CASSEYGLYQETQYF.

V usage is TRBV28 and J usage is TRBJ1-4, with 9 positions matching TRBD1. This CDR3 contains 17 residues. Germline V gene sequence: CDR1 MDHEN, CDR2 SYDVKM. Trimming cost V 5 bases and J 7 bases; bases outside gene matches: 14. CDR3 sequence: CASSGTGSSLLGEKLFF. The CDR3 nucleotides are TGTGCCAGCAGTGGGACAGGGTCGTCCTTGTTAGGTGAAAAACTGTTTTTT. The entire variable domain, with the rest obtained from reference TRBV28 and TRBJ1-4, is as follows: DVKVTQSSRYLVKRTGEKVFLECVQDMDHENMFWYRQDPGLGLRLIYFSYDVKMKEKGDIPEGYSVSREKKERFSLILESASTNQTSMYLCASSGTGSSLLGEKLFFGSGTQLSVL.

V is TRBV4-2 and J is TRBJ2-3; TRBD2 agrees at 13 bases. Germline trimming cut 6 bases from V and 4 bases from J; bases unmatched to any gene: 10. CDR1 is LGHNA, CDR2 YNFKEQ, per germline. The CDR3 contains 17 residues. In DNA form, the CDR3 reads TGTGCCAGCAGACCCCCAGGACTAGCGGGAGTTGCAGATACGCAGTATTTT. Translation: CASRPPGLAGVADTQYF.

The gene calls are TRBV5-6 and TRBJ2-4; D is possibly TRBD2 (6 bases). The CDR3 is 12 amino acids. CDR1 and CDR2 from the germline V gene are SGHDT and YYEEEE. Trimming stripped 0 bases from V and 10 bases from J, with 8 bases between. CDR3 residues: CASSLVAGIQYF. The CDR3 DNA is TGTGCCAGCAGCTTGGTCGCGGGGATTCAGTACTTC. The entire variable domain, with the rest obtained from reference TRBV5-6 and TRBJ2-4, is as follows: DAGVTQSPTHLIKTRGQQVTLRCSPKSGHDTVSWYQQALGQGPQFIFQYYEEEERQRGNFPDRFSGHQFPNYSSELNVNALLLGDSALYLCASSLVAGIQYFGAGTRLSVL.

DNA of the CDR3: TGTGCCAGCAGCGGGGGGGGCGCAGGCTATGGCTACACCTTC. Its translation is CASSGGGAGYGYTF. The chain has TRBV9 and TRBJ1-2; TRBD1 is a possible D gene (6 bases). The germline gives CDR1 SGDLS, CDR2 YYNGEE. Between the trimmed V and J ends, which lost 3 bases and 4 bases, there was a span of 13 bases. The CDR3 covers 14 residues.

V is TRBV30 and J is TRBJ2-1; 12 nucleotides align to TRBD2. The CDR3 totals 14 residues. Trimming removed 3 bases from V and 16 bases from J; junction bases left unmatched: 13. Germline V gene data show CDR1 as GTSNPN and CDR2 as SVGIG (reference sequence). The CDR3 here is CAWRPSGGASRDFF. CDR3 sequence (DNA): TGTGCCTGGAGACCTAGCGGGGGGGCCAGTCGCGATTTCTTC. Using reference TRBV30 and TRBJ2-1 for the parts outside the CDR3, the full variable domain is SQTIHQWPATLVQPVGSPLSLECTVEGTSNPNLYWYRQAAGRGLQLLFYSVGIGQISSEVPQNLSASRPQDRQFILSSKKLLLSDSGFYLCAWRPSGGASRDFFGPGTRLTVL.

In this sample, this clone turned up once. The genes are TRBV19 and TRBJ1-5, with unresolved D. From germline, CDR1 is LNHDA and CDR2 SQIVND (reference sequence). This CDR3 is built from 13 residues. The V gene lost 7 bases and the J gene lost 6 bases, with 13 bases spanning the gap. In nucleotides, the CDR3 is TGTGCCAGTAAGGGAAGGGCGGGTCAGCCCCAGCATTTT. The encoded protein is CASKGRAGQPQHF.

This clone came up a few times. The J gene is TRBJ2-6, the V gene TRBV10-1; D may be TRBD1 or TRBD2 (5 bases each). The germline CDR1 and CDR2 sequences are WNHNN and SYGVQD (reference sequence). V dropped 5 bases and J dropped 0 bases, with 17 bases sitting between them. This CDR3 region has 18 residues. Written as DNA, the CDR3 is TGCGCCAGCAGTCCTCTGTCCTTGGGGGACTCTGGGGCCAACGTCCTGACTTTC. Translated: CASSPLSLGDSGANVLTF.

This chain joins TRBV30 and TRBJ1-2; possibly TRBD1 for D (5 bases). CDR1 is GTSNPN and CDR2 is SVGIG in the germline V gene (reference sequence). CDR3 size: 15 residues. Trimming cost V 3 bases and J 2 bases, with 16 bases left between them. In DNA, the CDR3 is TGTGCCTGGAGCGAGCCTACGGAGGGGAACTATGGCTACACCTTC. Its protein is CAWSEPTEGNYGYTF.

V gene TRBV5-1 combines with J gene TRBJ1-1; D is undetermined. The CDR3 is 16 amino acids. Germline lookup yields CDR1 SGHRS and CDR2 YFSETQ. Deletions cut 4 bases from V and 1 base from J, with 17 bases between. CDR3 amino acids: CASSMAVGSENTEAFF. The CDR3 nucleotides read TGCGCCAGCAGCATGGCCGTAGGGTCGGAGAACACTGAAGCTTTCTTT.

This clone has just a few counts. The gene calls are TRBV19 and TRBJ2-7, with D tentatively TRBD2 (5 bases). With 8 bases removed from V and 3 bases from J, the gap between germline ends came to 20 bases. There are 15 residues in the CDR3. The germline gives CDR1 LNHDA, CDR2 SQIVND (reference sequence). As DNA, the CDR3 is TGTGCCAGTCAATACCAACTAGTCGGCCGCTACGAGCAGTACTTC. As protein: CASQYQLVGRYEQYF.

V is TRBV7-2 and J is TRBJ2-6; D is unclear. CDR3 length: 16 amino acids. The V end lost 4 bases, the J end lost 1 base, and 11 bases lay between the germline ends. The germline V gene has CDR1 SGHTA and CDR2 FQGNSA. The CDR3 region has the DNA TGTGCCAGCAGCTCTCGGCCCGGATCTGGGGCCAACGTCCTGACTTTC. Residues: CASSSRPGSGANVLTF.

V usage is TRBV4-3 and J usage is TRBJ2-3, with 15 bases aligning to TRBD2. V dropped 5 bases and J dropped 3; count of bases not matched to a gene: 6. Germline V lookup: CDR1 LGHNA, CDR2 YSLEER. This CDR3 has 17 amino acids. The CDR3 bases are TGCGCCAGCAGCGAAGGACTAGCGGGGGGGGATACAGATACGCAGTATTTT. This codes for CASSEGLAGGDTDTQYF.

The chain combines TRBV18 with TRBJ2-5; perhaps TRBD1 as D (6 bases). This CDR3 contains 18 residues. Germline CDR1 reads KGHSH; CDR2 reads LQKENI. V was trimmed by 3 bases and J by 0 bases, leaving 20 bases between them. The CDR3 here is CASSPWSTDSVYQETQYF. CDR3 nucleotides: TGTGCCAGCTCACCCTGGTCGACGGACAGTGTGTACCAAGAGACCCAGTACTTC.

The V and J genes are TRBV7-2 and TRBJ2-7; no clear D. Germline V gene lookup returns CDR1 SGHTA and CDR2 FQGNSA. The CDR3 runs to 16 residues. Trimming removed 0 bases from V and 3 bases from J, with 15 bases in between. CDR3 region: CASSLAGDPTNYEQYF. For the CDR3, the DNA is TGTGCCAGCAGCTTAGCGGGCGACCCTACTAACTACGAGCAGTACTTC.

V and J are TRBV2 and TRBJ2-6; D not resolved. CDR1 and CDR2 from the germline V gene are SNHLY and FYNNEI. The germline V and J ends were trimmed by 3 bases and 0 bases, with 6 bases remaining between them. The CDR3 is 15 amino acids. The CDR3 is CASSETPSGANVLTF. The CDR3 nucleotides are TGTGCCAGCAGTGAGACGCCCTCTGGGGCCAACGTCCTGACTTTC.

The chain combines TRBV6-6 with TRBJ1-6; D remains unclear. Looked up from germline, CDR1 is MNHNY and CDR2 is SVGAGI (reference sequence). The CDR3 covers 16 residues. The ends were cut back, 0 bases at V and 8 bases at J, with 14 bases in the middle. The CDR3 sequence is CASSYSVVGLDSPLHF. The CDR3 DNA reads as TGTGCCAGCAGTTACTCGGTTGTGGGATTAGATTCACCCCTCCACTTT.

V usage is TRBV5-1 and J usage is TRBJ2-3; TRBD2 aligns across 12 bases. With 4 bases clipped from V and 0 bases from J, the junction kept 9 bases outside the gene matches. The germline V gene has CDR1 SGHRS and CDR2 YFSETQ. The CDR3 loop spans 18 amino acids. The CDR3 nucleotides read TGCGCCAGCAGCCCCGGACTAGCGGGGCGCCTAAGCACAGATACGCAGTATTTT. It specifies CASSPGLAGRLSTDTQYF.

This chain links TRBV27 with TRBJ1-5; D is possibly TRBD1 (5 bases). Trimming stripped 5 bases from V and 3 bases from J, with 11 bases between. The CDR3 loop spans 14 amino acids. The germline CDR1 and CDR2 sequences are MNHEY and SMNVEV (reference sequence). The CDR3 DNA reads as TGTGCCAGCAGTCCCTGGGGGGACAATCAGCCCCAGCATTTT. It codes for CASSPWGDNQPQHF.

This rearrangement joins TRBV10-3 to TRBJ2-5, with 10 bases lining up with TRBD1. V dropped 4 bases and J dropped 2; count of bases not matched to a gene: 1. The CDR3 extends over 14 amino acids. Looked up from germline, CDR1 is ENHRY and CDR2 is SYGVKD. The CDR3 spells CAISGGQGQETQYF. In DNA, the CDR3 is TGTGCCATCAGTGGGGGACAGGGGCAAGAGACCCAGTACTTC.

The rearrangement joins TRBV2 to TRBJ2-3; 13 bases fit TRBD2. V gave up 10 bases and J gave up 6 bases; unmatched junction bases: 22. This CDR3 is 19 amino acids long. Germline V gene sequence: CDR1 SNHLY, CDR2 FYNNEI. In DNA form, the CDR3 reads TGTGCCATACTTAATACCGGGACTAGCGGGGTCCTCGTTGAGGATACGCAGTATTTT. It specifies CAILNTGTSGVLVEDTQYF.

The rearrangement joins TRBV6-5 to TRBJ2-7; D is perhaps TRBD1 (5 bases). The CDR3 runs 12 residues. V lost 5 bases and J lost 3, with 8 bases in between. The germline gives CDR1 MNHEY, CDR2 SVGAGI. For the CDR3, the DNA is TGTGCCAGCAGTCGGCAGGGCTACGAGCAGTACTTC. Translation gives CASSRQGYEQYF.

The chain recombines TRBV9 with TRBJ2-7, with 9 bases fitting TRBD1. The CDR3 extends over 15 amino acids. Germline V gene data show CDR1 as SGDLS and CDR2 as YYNGEE. The trim removed 0 bases at V and 5 bases at J, leaving 6 bases unmatched. DNA for the CDR3: TGTGCCAGCAGCGTAGCCGGGACAGGGAGTCACGAGCAGTACTTC. It specifies CASSVAGTGSHEQYF.

This clone occurred once. The chain is built from TRBV7-2 and TRBJ1-2; no clear D gene. The CDR3 extends over 15 amino acids. CDR1 and CDR2 from the germline V gene are SGHTA and FQGNSA. V was pared by 1 base and J by 5 bases, with 14 bases between. CDR3 protein: CASSLETVTPYGYTF. DNA of the CDR3: TGTGCCAGCAGCTTAGAAACGGTAACACCATATGGCTACACCTTC. Supplemented by reference TRBV7-2 and TRBJ1-2, the full variable domain reads GAGVSQSPSNKVTEKGKDVELRCDPISGHTALYWYRQSLGQGLEFLIYFQGNSAPDKSGLPSDRFSAERTGGSVSTLTIQRTQQEDSAVYLCASSLETVTPYGYTFGSGTRLTVV.

The chain couples TRBV6-6 to TRBJ2-2; a possible D gene is TRBD2 (5 bases). Per germline, CDR1 MNHNY and CDR2 SVGAGI (reference sequence). The CDR3 is 15 residues long. Deletions cut 6 bases from V and 2 bases from J, with 13 bases between. The CDR3 is CASRINRGNTGELFF. The CDR3 DNA reads TGTGCCAGCAGGATAAATCGGGGTAACACCGGGGAGCTGTTTTTT.